This note documents a single TCR beta chain sequence. The data were obtained in a study of identical twins. The length of the CDR3 is 15 residues. V shed 0 bases and J shed 5 bases, with 14 bases lying between them. Germline V gives CDR1 DFQATT, CDR2 SNEGSKA (reference sequence). A single record per CDR3 protein comes from TCRdb applying MiXCR to the 5' RACE reads. The sample lists more than 1.5 million distinct CDR3 sequences, more than 30% occurring once. The sample taken for sequencing was cord blood. The clonotype comes from a newborn girl in good health. The chain carries TRBV20-1 and TRBJ2-1; D is possibly TRBD2 (6 bases). The CDR3 DNA reads TGCAGTGCTAGAGATGTAGCGGAGGGCAACAATGAGCAGTTCTTC. It specifies CSARDVAEGNNEQFF.